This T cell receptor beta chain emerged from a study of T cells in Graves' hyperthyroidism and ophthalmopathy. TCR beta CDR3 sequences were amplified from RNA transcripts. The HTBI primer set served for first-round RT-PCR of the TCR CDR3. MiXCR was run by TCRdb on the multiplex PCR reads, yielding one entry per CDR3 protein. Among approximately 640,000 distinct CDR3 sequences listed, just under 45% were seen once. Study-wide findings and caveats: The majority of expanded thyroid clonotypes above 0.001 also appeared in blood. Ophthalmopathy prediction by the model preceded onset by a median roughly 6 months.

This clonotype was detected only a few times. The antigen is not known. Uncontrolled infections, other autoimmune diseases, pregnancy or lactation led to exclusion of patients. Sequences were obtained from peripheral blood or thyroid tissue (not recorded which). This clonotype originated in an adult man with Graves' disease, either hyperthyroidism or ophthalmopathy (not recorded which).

The CDR3: CASRLTERSNLYEQYF. The DNA of the CDR3 is TGTGCCAGCCGACTGACGGAACGATCCAACCTCTACGAGCAGTACTTC. The chain recombines TRBV2 with TRBJ2-7; D unresolved. The CDR3 is 16 residues long. CDR1 is SNHLY and CDR2 is FYNNEI in the germline V gene. Trimming took 8 bases from V and 3 from J, leaving 23 bases between them.